This T cell receptor (beta chain) was profiled in a study of blood T cell repertoires in COVID-19. As processed by the authors: Counts of nucleated cells, estimated from reference gene primer amplification, were obtained. Using immunoSEQ multiplex PCR, the repertoire was profiled, and TCRdb retains in-frame clones only, with some absent. V, J and clone size are those of that table, while D and trimming were read from the DNA. The repertoire consists of about 270,000 clones, with around 86% occurring once and the leading ten covering 5% to 7%. The CDR3 has 12 residues. Looked up from germline, CDR1 is MNHNS and CDR2 is SASEGT. The ends lost 2 bases at V and 13 bases at J; junction bases unmatched: 2.

The rearrangement uses TRBV6-1 and TRBJ1-6; TRBD1 aligns across 7 bases. This clonotype was obtained from an elderly woman with COVID-19, enrolled during active disease. The sequenced sample consisted of peripheral blood. The DNA for the CDR3 is TGTGCCAGCAGTGAAACAGGGGTCCCCCTCCACTTT. Amino acid sequence: CASSETGVPLHF.